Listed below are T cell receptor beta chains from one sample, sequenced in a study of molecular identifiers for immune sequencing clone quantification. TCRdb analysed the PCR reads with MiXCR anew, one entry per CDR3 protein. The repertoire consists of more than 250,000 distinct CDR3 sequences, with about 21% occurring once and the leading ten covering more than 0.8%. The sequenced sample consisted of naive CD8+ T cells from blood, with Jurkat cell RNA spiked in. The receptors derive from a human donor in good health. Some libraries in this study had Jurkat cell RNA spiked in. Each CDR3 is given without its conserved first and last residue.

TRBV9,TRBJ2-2,ASSVEASGYTGELF
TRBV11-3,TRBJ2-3,ASSPGGEDTQY
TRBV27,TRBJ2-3,ASSLGLAGGGTQDTQY
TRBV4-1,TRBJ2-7,ASSLDQTYEQY
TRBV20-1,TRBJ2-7,SARGESYEQY
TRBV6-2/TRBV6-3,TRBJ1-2,ASSYSYYGYT
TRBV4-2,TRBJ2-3,ASSQDSALSTDTQY
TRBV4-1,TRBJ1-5,ASRETGGSYQPQH
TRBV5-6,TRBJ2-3,ASSLERREGTDTQY
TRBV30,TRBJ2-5,AWTFGATRKETQY
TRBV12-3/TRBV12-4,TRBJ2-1,ASSSIPTGDEQF
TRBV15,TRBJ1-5,ATSRDRFGGLMAQH
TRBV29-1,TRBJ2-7,SVETPGSYEQY
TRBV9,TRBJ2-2,ASSVFWQDTGELF
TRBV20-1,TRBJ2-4,SARDRGAASTNIQY
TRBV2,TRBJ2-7,ASSDPDRSSYEQY
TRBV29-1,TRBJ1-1,SVAVNEAF
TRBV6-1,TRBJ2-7,AIYRGYEQY
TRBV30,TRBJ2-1,AWGVSADNEQF
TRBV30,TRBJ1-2,AWSNGQGGNYGYT
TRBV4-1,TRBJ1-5,ASSQDRFVGQPQH
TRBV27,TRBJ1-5,ASSRLKEGWLQPQH
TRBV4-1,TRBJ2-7,ASSQGLAGTYEQY
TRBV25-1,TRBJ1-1,ASRGTGSGGEAF
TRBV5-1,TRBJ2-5,ASSFLTQVETQY
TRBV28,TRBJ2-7,ASSFQKSSYEQY
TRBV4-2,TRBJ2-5,ASSQEERPGGETQY